Sequencing of this T cell receptor beta chain was carried out in a study of shared clonotypes between healthy human individuals. Notes on the study in general: Only a few donors were included, so the genetic and exposure-history diversity represented was limited.

As handled by the study authors: Junction-only sequences without quality scores came from ImmunoSEQ, so filtering differed. Measured with immunoSEQ multiplex PCR; TCRdb has only the in-frame clones, and not every one. V and J calls and clone size are given by that table; D and trimming were obtained from the DNA. The sample has approximately 2,200,000 clones; 93% are singletons. CD45RO-negative CD8 cells positively selected for CCR7 made up the naive population, which excluded terminally differentiated effector memory CD45RA+ cells. With respect to this clone: Its antigen is unknown.

The CDR3 spans 16 residues. CDR1 and CDR2 (germline): SEHNR, FQNEAQ (reference sequence). The J segment lost 1 base and the V segment lost 5 bases, leaving 4 bases of the junction unmatched. This receptor was obtained from a man in his late teens or twenties in good health. Some clones in this sample may be carry-over from other donors' samples. Sequenced: naive CD8+ T cells from PBMCs. The V gene is TRBV7-9, the J gene TRBJ1-5, with 11 bases aligning to TRBD1. CDR3: CASSDGDRGSNQPQHF. The CDR3 bases are TGTGCCAGCAGCGACGGGGACAGGGGGAGCAATCAGCCCCAGCATTTT.